This entry concerns a single T cell receptor (beta chain). Naive CD8 cells lacked CD45RO and underwent positive selection for CCR7, leaving out terminally differentiated effector memory CD45RA+ cells. Those who donated were healthy HIV-negative adults, with no recent acute infections or vaccinations reported. The data belong to a study of shared clonotypes between healthy human individuals. Study overall: The study drew on two women and three men aged 18 to 49 as donors.

The CDR3 is 19 amino acids. Trimming stripped 1 base from V and 0 bases from J, with 18 bases between. Germline V lookup: CDR1 LGHNA, CDR2 YSLEER. Clones were read by immunoSEQ multiplex PCR, and TCRdb kept only the in-frame ones, dropping some. The sample consists of over 800,000 clones, approximately 92% of them appearing once. The specimen was naive CD8+ T cells sorted from blood. The sequence came from a man under 40 in good health. The chain joins TRBV4-3 to TRBJ2-2; tentatively, D is TRBD1 (5 bases). CDR3 loop: CASSQGGMPVGTNTGELFF. The CDR3 DNA is TGCGCCAGCAGCCAAGGGGGCATGCCGGTGGGGACGAACACCGGGGAGCTGTTTTTT.